This T cell receptor beta chain appears in the sequencing data of a study of beta chain features in type 1 diabetes. Study findings and constraints: Comparison showed that naive, central memory and Treg TCRB repertoires appeared more similar among patients than among healthy donors. All four CD4+ subsets of Type 1 diabetes patients contained TCRB CDR3s that were moderately but significantly shorter.

V was shortened by 5 bases and J by 10 bases, with 14 bases between the two germline ends. The CDR3 is made up of 12 amino acids. Germline CDR1 MDHEN, CDR2 SYDVKM. The collection from each donor was one heparinised blood draw averaging approximately 110 mL. A remark on this clone: What it recognizes is unknown.

Reverse transcription of all isolated RNA meant that expressed TCRB transcripts were sequenced. The table came from immunoSEQ multiplex PCR; TCRdb's copy has only in-frame clones and leaves some out. The data hold hundreds of thousands of clones, with more than 12% observed a single time. This TCR came from a man aged 18 to 29 with type 1 diabetes. The sequenced material came from naive CD4+ T cells from blood. The V call is TRBV28, the J call TRBJ1-2; D unresolved. As DNA, the CDR3 is TGTGCCAGCAGTACGCAAGATTTTGTCTACACCTTC. It encodes CASSTQDFVYTF.